These 15 T cell receptor beta chains came from one sample sequenced in a study of blood T cell repertoires in COVID-19. Some clones are missing from TCRdb's copy, which holds only in-frame ones; the method was immunoSEQ multiplex PCR. The profile covers 300,000 to 350,000 clones, with 87% appearing a single time and approximately 10% taken by the ten largest. Sequencing used peripheral blood. The source is a man younger than 40 with COVID-19, enrolled during active disease.

The rearrangement joins TRBV5-1 to TRBJ2-3; weak D call: TRBD2 (5 bases). The CDR3 is 15 residues long. Looked up from germline, CDR1 is SGHRS and CDR2 is YFSETQ. Trimming removed 0 bases from V and 2 bases from J, with 10 bases in between. CDR3 nucleotides: TGCGCCAGCAGCTTGGATCCCGGGAACACAGATACGCAGTATTTT. Protein: CASSLDPGNTDTQYF.

Only one count was recorded for this clone. The chain joins TRBV12-3 or TRBV12-4 to TRBJ2-1; D remains ambiguous. This CDR3 contains 13 residues. Trimming cost V 3 bases and J 4 bases, with 7 bases left between them. The CDR3 sequence: CASSFGVYNEQFF. In DNA form, the CDR3 reads TGTGCCAGCAGTTTCGGAGTTTACAATGAGCAGTTCTTC.

The V gene is TRBV7-3, the J gene TRBJ2-1; 9 nucleotides line up with TRBD2. CDR1 SGHTA and CDR2 FQGTGA come from the germline V gene. The length of the CDR3 is 16 residues. V shed 0 bases, J shed 8 bases, and the junction held 8 bases outside the gene matches. CDR3 in DNA: TGTGCCAGCAGCTTAACTAGCGGGAGCCTTTGGGATGAGCAGTTCTTC. As protein: CASSLTSGSLWDEQFF.

The chain carries TRBV28 and TRBJ2-3, with 8 bases identical to TRBD1. Germline V gives CDR1 MDHEN, CDR2 SYDVKM. V trimming: 6 bases; J trimming: 0 bases; junction bases outside the gene matches: 2. This CDR3 is 14 amino acids long. The CDR3 DNA follows: TGTGCCAGCAGCCAGGGGGCTAGCACAGATACGCAGTATTTT. Protein product: CASSQGASTDTQYF.

The chain carries TRBV6-2 or TRBV6-3 and TRBJ2-2; 11 bases agree with TRBD2. V lost 5 bases, J lost 6 bases, and 11 bases stayed unmatched. The CDR3 sequence is 17 residues long. CDR1 and CDR2 from the germline V gene are MNHEY and SVGEGT. The CDR3 is CASSTPGLAAMAGELFF. For the CDR3, the DNA is TGTGCCAGCAGTACACCGGGACTAGCGGCCATGGCCGGGGAGCTGTTTTTT.

The chain couples TRBV18 to TRBJ2-7, with 8 bases lining up with TRBD1. V shed 3 bases and J 6 bases; nucleotides not matched to a gene: 4. The CDR3 sequence is 13 residues long. CDR1 and CDR2 from the germline V gene are KGHSH and LQKENI. DNA of the CDR3: TGTGCCAGCTCACCTCGGACAGGGTCCGAGCAGTACTTC. Translation gives CASSPRTGSEQYF. Complete variable domain (other parts from reference TRBV18 and TRBJ2-7): NAGVMQNPRHLVRRRGQEARLRCSPMKGHSHVYWYRQLPEEGLKFMVYLQKENIIDESGMPKERFSAEFPKEGPSILRIQQVVRGDSAAYFCASSPRTGSEQYFGPGTRLTVT.

The chain uses TRBV27 and TRBJ2-5; TRBD1 aligns across 7 bases. The CDR3 is 16 amino acids. Per germline, CDR1 MNHEY and CDR2 SMNVEV (reference sequence). With 5 bases clipped from V and 2 bases from J, the junction kept 11 bases outside the gene matches. This CDR3 reads CASSALRTGTQETQYF. CDR3 DNA sequence: TGTGCCAGCAGTGCCCTCCGGACAGGCACACAAGAGACCCAGTACTTC.

This chain joins TRBV3-1 (or the pseudogene TRBV3-2) and TRBJ2-1, with 7 bases lining up with TRBD2. The V and J ends lost 4 bases and 4 bases, in that order; junction bases with no gene match: 10. Germline assignment: CDR1 LGHDT and CDR2 YNNKEL (reference sequence). The CDR3 is made up of 16 amino acids. The CDR3 protein is CASSPHTAGNYNEQFF. CDR3 nucleotide sequence: TGTGCCAGCAGCCCCCATACAGCGGGAAATTACAATGAGCAGTTCTTC.

CDR3 in DNA: TGCGCCAGCCGAGATTCCGGGGGTAATTCACCCCTCCACTTT. Translation: CASRDSGGNSPLHF. This rearrangement joins TRBV5-1 to TRBJ1-6; a possible D gene is TRBD1 (5 bases). Trimming left V 7 bases short and J 6 bases short, with 14 bases between. Germline values: CDR1 SGHRS, CDR2 YFSETQ. This CDR3 region has 14 residues.

The chain carries TRBV5-4 and TRBJ1-2; 8 bases are a match to TRBD1. In germline, CDR1 is SGHNT, CDR2 YYREEE (reference sequence). After removal of 4 bases from V and 8 bases from J, the junction contained 7 bases not matched to a gene. This CDR3 has 13 residues. CDR3 in amino acids: CASSVRQGSGYTF. For the CDR3, the DNA is TGTGCCAGCAGCGTTCGACAGGGGAGCGGCTACACCTTC. Full variable domain (rest looked up from reference TRBV5-4 and TRBJ1-2): ETGVTQSPTHLIKTRGQQVTLRCSSQSGHNTVSWYQQALGQGPQFIFQYYREEENGRGNFPPRFSGLQFPNYSSELNVNALELDDSALYLCASSVRQGSGYTFGSGTRLTVV.

The chain recombines TRBV5-8 with TRBJ2-2; D is unresolved. This CDR3 has 14 residues. CDR1 SGHTS and CDR2 YDEGEE come from the germline V gene. With 0 bases removed from V and 3 bases from J, the gap between germline ends came to 6 bases. CDR3 sequence: CASSLETYTGELFF. The CDR3, as DNA: TGTGCCAGCAGCTTGGAGACATACACCGGGGAGCTGTTTTTT.

CDR3 bases: TGCGCCAGCAGCCAAGAGTGGGGGCAGGAGACCCAGTACTTC. It specifies CASSQEWGQETQYF. The V gene is TRBV4-3, the J gene TRBJ2-5; a possible D gene is TRBD1 (6 bases). The germline V gene encodes CDR1 LGHNA and CDR2 YSLEER. The CDR3 is 14 amino acids. Between the trimmed V and J ends, which lost 0 bases and 5 bases, there was a span of 10 bases.

CDR3: CASSYSIILAGGEQFF. CDR3 bases: TGTGCCAGCAGTTACTCTATAATACTAGCGGGAGGGGAGCAGTTCTTC. The J gene is TRBJ2-1, the V gene TRBV6-5; TRBD2 aligns across 13 bases. The junction had 6 bases not matched to a gene; V was cut back by 0 bases and J by 10 bases. Germline values: CDR1 MNHEY, CDR2 SVGAGI. The CDR3 sequence is 16 residues long.

About this clone itself: The junction shows a germline mismatch at one end, possibly a read error. CDR3 in DNA: TGTGCCAGCAGCACGGTGGGGACAGGGTATAACCATGGCTACACCTTC. This gives the protein CASSTVGTGYNHGYTF. V usage is TRBV28 and J usage is TRBJ1-2, with 9 positions matching TRBD1. This CDR3 spans 16 amino acids. Germline V gene lookup returns CDR1 MDHEN and CDR2 SYDVKM.

The chain is built from TRBV5-1 and TRBJ1-1, with 7 positions matching TRBD1. The CDR3 loop spans 13 amino acids. Germline V CDR1 and CDR2: SGHRS, YFSETQ. The trim removed 3 bases at V and 10 bases at J, leaving 9 bases unmatched. The CDR3 nucleotides read TGCGCCAGCAGCTCCAGCGCAGGGGGAGCAGCTTTCTTT. Translation gives CASSSSAGGAAFF.